The next 3 T cell receptor beta chains were all read from a single sample in a study of blood T cell repertoires in COVID-19. The assay was immunoSEQ multiplex PCR, and TCRdb's table has in-frame clones only and misses some. This sample has around 160,000 clones, with roughly 84% found just once. The specimen was peripheral blood. The receptors were gathered from a human donor in a cohort sampled during active COVID-19.

The CDR3 protein is CASSVGTANTEAFF. The CDR3 DNA follows: TGTGCCAGCAGCGTAGGCACAGCGAACACTGAAGCTTTCTTT. V gene TRBV9 combines with J gene TRBJ1-1; D is ambiguous. The germline V and J ends were trimmed by 0 bases and 1 base, with 7 bases remaining between them. This CDR3 is built from 14 residues. CDR1 and CDR2 (germline): SGDLS, YYNGEE. Full variable domain (missing parts from reference TRBV9 and TRBJ1-1): DSGVTQTPKHLITATGQRVTLRCSPRSGDLSVYWYQQSLDQGLQFLIQYYNGEERAKGNILERFSAQQFPDLHSELNLSSLELGDSALYFCASSVGTANTEAFFGQGTRLTVV.

This clone has just one count. This rearrangement joins TRBV3-1 (or the pseudogene TRBV3-2) to TRBJ1-1; maybe TRBD1 (6 bases). The CDR3 length is 15 residues. Trimming stripped 0 bases from V and 1 base from J, with 9 bases between. Looked up from germline, CDR1 is LGHDT and CDR2 is YNNKEL (reference sequence). In nucleotides, the CDR3 is TGTGCCAGCAGCCAAGATACAGGGAGGAACACTGAAGCTTTCTTT. It is translated as CASSQDTGRNTEAFF.

This clone is a singleton in its sample. The V call is TRBV5-4, the J call TRBJ2-1; perhaps TRBD1 as D (6 bases). CDR1 is SGHNT and CDR2 is YYREEE in the germline V gene (reference sequence). The ends were cut back, 0 bases at V and 6 bases at J, with 16 bases in the middle. The CDR3 covers 16 residues. Here the CDR3 reads CASSLEAGVLVNEQFF. The CDR3 nucleotides are TGTGCCAGCAGCTTGGAGGCAGGGGTGTTAGTCAATGAGCAGTTCTTC.